This T cell receptor beta chain was found in a study of Ad26.COV2.S vaccination and SARS-CoV-2 variants. The treatment here: some 20 received Ad26.COV2.S at low or high dose, single or two shots; a few received placebo; per-sample allocation not given. Samples came from day 63 after the first vaccine or placebo injection. Wuhan-strain spike was delivered by a replication-incompetent Ad26 vector. TCRdb's copy holds only in-frame clones and misses some; the assay was immunoSEQ multiplex PCR. Seen here are about 680,000 clones, about 90% observed once, and the top ten hold approximately 1.5%. Trimming stripped 5 bases from V and 10 bases from J, with 15 bases between. The CDR3 is made up of 14 amino acids. CDR1 is SGHTA and CDR2 is FQGTGA in the germline V gene.

The sample was peripheral blood, taken in a trial of Ad26.COV2.S vaccine versus placebo. The rearrangement joins TRBV7-3 to TRBJ1-6; the D gene is possibly TRBD1 (5 bases). The source of this sequence is a person aged 18-60 years who received the Ad26.COV2.S COVID-19 vaccine or a placebo. This CDR3 reads CASSVGARDSPLHF. As DNA, the CDR3 is TGTGCCAGCAGCGTCGGGGCTAGGGACTCACCCCTCCACTTT.